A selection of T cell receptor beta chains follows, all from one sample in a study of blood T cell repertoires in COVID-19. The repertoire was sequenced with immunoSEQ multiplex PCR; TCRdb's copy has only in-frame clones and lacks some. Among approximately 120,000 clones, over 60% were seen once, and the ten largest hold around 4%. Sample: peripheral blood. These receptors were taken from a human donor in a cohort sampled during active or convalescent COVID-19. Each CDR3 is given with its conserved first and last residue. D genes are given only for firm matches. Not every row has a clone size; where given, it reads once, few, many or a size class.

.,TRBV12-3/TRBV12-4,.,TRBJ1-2,CASSSWEGDGYTF,TGTGCCAGCAGTTCATGGGAGGGAGATGGCTACACCTTC
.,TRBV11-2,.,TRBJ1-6,CASSGQPNSPLHF,TGTGCCAGCAGCGGACAGCCCAATTCACCCCTCCACTTT
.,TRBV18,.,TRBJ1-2,CASSPKAGDGGYTF,TGTGCCAGCTCACCAAAGGCAGGGGACGGTGGCTACACCTTC
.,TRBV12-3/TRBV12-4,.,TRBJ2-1,CATRSSYNEQFF,TGTGCCACCCGGAGCTCCTACAATGAGCAGTTCTTC
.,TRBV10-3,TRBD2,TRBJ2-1,CAISDLEDRVVAGGPNEQFF,TGTGCCATCAGTGATTTGGAGGACAGGGTAGTAGCGGGAGGGCCGAATGAGCAGTTCTTC
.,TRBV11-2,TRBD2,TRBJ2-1,CASSSPISGRYIDEQFF,TGTGCCAGCAGCTCCCCGATTAGCGGGAGATACATCGATGAGCAGTTCTTC
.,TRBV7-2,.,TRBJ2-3,CASSLAGRSGQRPDTQYF,TGTGCCAGCAGCTTAGCGGGTAGGTCAGGGCAGAGACCAGATACGCAGTATTTT
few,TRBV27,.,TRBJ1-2,CASSFRRAGWYGYTF,TGTGCCAGCAGTTTCCGTCGGGCAGGGTGGTATGGCTACACCTTC
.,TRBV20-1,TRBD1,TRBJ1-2,CSASVGGAGGRGYTF,TGCAGTGCTAGTGTTGGTGGTGCAGGGGGCCGTGGCTACACCTTC
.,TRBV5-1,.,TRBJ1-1,CASSLGQGMVNTEAFF,TGCGCCAGCAGCTTGGGGCAGGGGATGGTGAACACTGAAGCTTTCTTT
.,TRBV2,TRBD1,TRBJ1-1,CASNNKGADTEAFF,TGTGCCAGCAATAATAAGGGGGCGGACACTGAAGCTTTCTTT
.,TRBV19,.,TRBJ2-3,CASRLTGPSTDTQYF,TGTGCCAGTAGGCTGACAGGTCCTAGCACAGATACGCAGTATTTT